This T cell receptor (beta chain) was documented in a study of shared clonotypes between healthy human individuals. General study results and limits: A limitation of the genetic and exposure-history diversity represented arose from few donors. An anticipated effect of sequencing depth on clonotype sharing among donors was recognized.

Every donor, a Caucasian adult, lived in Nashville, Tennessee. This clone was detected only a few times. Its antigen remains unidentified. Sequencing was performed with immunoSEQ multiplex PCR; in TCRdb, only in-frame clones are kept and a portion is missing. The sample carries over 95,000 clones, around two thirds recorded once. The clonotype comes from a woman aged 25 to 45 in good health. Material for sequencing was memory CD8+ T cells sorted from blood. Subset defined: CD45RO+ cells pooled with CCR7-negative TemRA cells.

CDR3 sequence reads: CASSLPSGREQFF. The CDR3 nucleotides are TGTGCCAGCAGTTTACCTTCCGGTCGGGAGCAGTTCTTC. This rearrangement joins TRBV27 to TRBJ2-1; D gene ambiguous. Germline V CDR1 and CDR2: MNHEY, SMNVEV (reference sequence). V lost 2 bases and J lost 10, with 12 bases in between. The CDR3 is 13 residues long.